The next 28 T cell receptor beta chains were all read from a single sample in a study of T-cell reconstitution after alpha-beta-depleted transplantation in children. Unique molecular identifiers were incorporated when the TCRbeta library was constructed. Using its own MiXCR run on the PCR reads, TCRdb lists one record per CDR3 protein. The sample has approximately 130,000 distinct CDR3 sequences, more than 9.5% seen once; the top ten hold 24%. Sequences were derived from PBMCs, mostly from graft donor cells, sampled 180 days after TCRalphabeta/CD19-depleted stem cell transplant. These receptors came from a girl younger than two who had a stem cell transplant for combined immunodeficiency, so the T cells may come from the graft donor.

The chain employs TRBV18 and TRBJ2-2; D unresolved. CDR3 length equals 14 residues. Germline CDR1 reads KGHSH; CDR2 reads LQKENI. V was shortened by 3 bases and J by 0 bases, with 5 bases between the two germline ends. Here the CDR3 DNA reads TGTGCCAGCTCACCGGGAACGAACACCGGGGAGCTGTTTTTT. Protein sequence: CASSPGTNTGELFF.

The chain carries TRBV12-3 or TRBV12-4 and TRBJ1-6; the D gene is possibly TRBD1 (5 bases). Trimming shortened V by 2 bases and J by 9 bases, and 14 bases separated the two germline ends. The CDR3 totals 15 residues. The CDR3 coding sequence is TGTGCCAGCAGTTTACCCCGGGGGAATGGTTCACCCCTCCACTTT. Translating it yields CASSLPRGNGSPLHF.

The chain is built from TRBV10-3 and TRBJ2-3, with 7 bases that match TRBD2. The V segment lost 6 bases and the J segment 0 bases; nucleotides outside the gene matches: 6. The V gene's germline CDR1 is ENHRY and CDR2 SYGVKD. There are 15 residues in the CDR3. DNA of the CDR3: TGTGCCATCAGCCAGCGGGGCTCTAGCACAGATACGCAGTATTTT. This encodes CAISQRGSSTDTQYF.

The rearrangement uses TRBV20-1 and TRBJ2-1, with 9 bases fitting TRBD2. CDR3 length: 20 residues. J was trimmed by 0 bases and V by 1 base; bases with no gene match: 16. Per the germline V gene, CDR1 is DFQATT and CDR2 is SNEGSKA (reference sequence). DNA of the CDR3: TGCAGTGCTAGAGGTTACAGCGGGGGGCCTACCTCGAGCTCCTACAATGAGCAGTTCTTC. This translates into CSARGYSGGPTSSSYNEQFF.

CDR3 residues: CASTPDGPPYEQYF. For the CDR3, the DNA is TGTGCCAGTACCCCAGACGGACCCCCCTACGAGCAGTACTTC. This sequence joins TRBV19 and TRBJ2-7; no clear D. V lost 7 bases, J lost 2 bases, and 15 bases lay in between. The CDR3 runs 14 residues. Looked up from germline, CDR1 is LNHDA and CDR2 is SQIVND (reference sequence).

This clonotype has more than one count but fewer than ten. The gene calls are TRBV7-2 and TRBJ2-3, with TRBD2 matching over 9 bases. Germline trimming cut 0 bases from V and 5 bases from J; bases unmatched to any gene: 9. The CDR3 spans 17 residues. The germline CDR1 and CDR2 sequences are SGHTA and FQGNSA. CDR3 residues: CASSLARGRGGIDTQYF. Here the CDR3 DNA reads TGTGCCAGCAGCTTAGCCCGGGGGCGGGGGGGGATAGATACGCAGTATTTT.

The chain employs TRBV5-1 and TRBJ1-2; no clear D gene. The CDR3 runs 15 residues. Germline lookup yields CDR1 SGHRS and CDR2 YFSETQ. Trimming pared 4 bases from V and 7 bases from J, leaving 20 bases between. The CDR3 coding sequence is TGCGCCAGCAGCCATGTCCCCGGGCAAGGCCCTGGCTACACCTTC. This gives the protein CASSHVPGQGPGYTF.

This clonotype came up a few times. The CDR3 sequence: CASGQGDSTDTQYF. CDR3 in DNA: TGCGCCAGCGGACAGGGAGACAGCACAGATACGCAGTATTTT. The chain combines TRBV5-1 with TRBJ2-3, with 8 bases lining up with TRBD1. CDR1 and CDR2 (germline): SGHRS, YFSETQ. The trim removed 7 bases at V and 0 bases at J, leaving 4 bases unmatched. The CDR3 length is 14 residues. Full variable domain (rest looked up from reference TRBV5-1 and TRBJ2-3): KAGVTQTPRYLIKTRGQQVTLSCSPISGHRSVSWYQQTPGQGLQFLFEYFSETQRNKGNFPGRFSGRQFSNSRSEMNVSTLELGDSALYLCASGQGDSTDTQYFGPGTRLTVL.

This clonotype was counted at least ten times. The chain couples TRBV27 to TRBJ2-2; D is undetermined. Germline V gives CDR1 MNHEY, CDR2 SMNVEV (reference sequence). The CDR3 is 14 residues long. The V end was cut by 6 bases, the J end by 2 bases, with 10 bases between. Here the CDR3 reads CASSRTKNTGELFF. CDR3 DNA: TGTGCCAGCAGCCGGACGAAAAACACCGGGGAGCTGTTTTTT.

This clonotype was counted a few times. J is TRBJ2-2 and V is TRBV5-1; D gene unclear. The germline V gene encodes CDR1 SGHRS and CDR2 YFSETQ. The CDR3 covers 16 residues. Deletions cut 0 bases from V and 3 bases from J, with 12 bases between. CDR3 sequence (DNA): TGCGCCAGCAGCTTGGCCGTAAGGGCGGACACCGGGGAGCTGTTTTTT. Amino acids: CASSLAVRADTGELFF.

This clonotype occurred a few times. This chain connects TRBV15 to TRBJ2-7, with 8 bases identical to TRBD1. Germline V lookup: CDR1 LNHNV, CDR2 YYDKDF (reference sequence). This CDR3 has 15 residues. The trim removed 3 bases at V and 7 bases at J, leaving 11 bases unmatched. The CDR3 nucleotides read TGTGCCACCAGCAGCCCCGACAGGGGCCCTGAGGAGCAGTACTTC. This sequence encodes CATSSPDRGPEEQYF. Full variable domain (remainder filled in from reference TRBV15 and TRBJ2-7): DAMVIQNPRYQVTQFGKPVTLSCSQTLNHNVMYWYQQKSSQAPKLLFHYYDKDFNNEADTPDNFQSRRPNTSFCFLDIRSPGLGDTAMYLCATSSPDRGPEEQYFGPGTRLTVT.

This clonotype was seen many times. V is TRBV5-1 and J is TRBJ2-1; D call uncertain. CDR1 and CDR2 from the germline V gene are SGHRS and YFSETQ. V shed 5 bases and J shed 3 bases, with 12 bases lying between them. CDR3 length: 14 amino acids. DNA of the CDR3: TGCGCCAGCAGTTTCCGGTGGCTCTACAATGAGCAGTTCTTC. Its translation: CASSFRWLYNEQFF.

The chain recombines TRBV7-2 with TRBJ2-1; D may be TRBD2 (7 bases). The CDR3 loop spans 15 amino acids. Germline CDR1 and CDR2: SGHTA and FQGNSA. Trimming left V 0 bases short and J 7 bases short, with 13 bases between. The CDR3 loop reads CASSLAGGGFNEQFF. As DNA, the CDR3 is TGTGCCAGCAGCTTAGCTGGGGGGGGCTTTAATGAGCAGTTCTTC.

The V gene is TRBV11-3, the J gene TRBJ2-1; D possibly uses TRBD1 or TRBD2 (5 bases each). Trimming cost V 7 bases and J 3 bases, with 13 bases left between them. This CDR3 region has 14 residues. Germline V gene sequence: CDR1 SGHNT, CDR2 YENEEA. The CDR3 is CASNRPGRYNEQFF. CDR3 nucleotides: TGTGCCAGCAACCGACCGGGACGCTACAATGAGCAGTTCTTC.

J is TRBJ2-5 and V is TRBV7-2; D is unresolved. CDR1 SGHTA and CDR2 FQGNSA come from the germline V gene. There are 13 residues in the CDR3. The V end was cut by 1 base, the J end by 5 bases, with 8 bases between. CDR3 nucleotides: TGTGCCAGCAGCTTAGGTAGAATGGAGACCCAGTACTTC. Its protein is CASSLGRMETQYF.

The rearrangement links TRBV7-9 to TRBJ2-2, with D possibly being TRBD2 (5 bases). V was cut by 7 bases and J by 0 bases, with 6 bases left in between. The CDR3 spans 13 residues. In germline, CDR1 is SEHNR, CDR2 FQNEAQ (reference sequence). The CDR3, as DNA: TGTGCCAGCATGGACTCGAACACCGGGGAGCTGTTTTTT. The encoded protein is CASMDSNTGELFF.

Points on this clonotype: A clone one base away is much larger, so this may be a read error. The V gene is TRBV29-1, the J gene TRBJ2-7; no definite D call. Germline CDR1 is SQVTM and CDR2 is ANQGSEA. The CDR3 totals 11 residues. CDR3 coding DNA: TGCAGCGCCCTCTCGTCCTACGCGCAGTACTTC. This translates into CSALSSYAQYF.

This clonotype occurred a few times. The chain employs TRBV29-1 and TRBJ2-5; TRBD2 is a possible D gene (6 bases). The CDR3 spans 15 residues. Between the trimmed V and J ends, which lost 6 bases and 5 bases, there was a span of 22 bases. Germline V lookup: CDR1 SQVTM, CDR2 ANQGSEA. The CDR3 region has the DNA TGCAGCGTCCGGGCCACTGGCGGGAAAGTCGAGACCCAGTACTTC. Protein sequence: CSVRATGGKVETQYF. The whole variable domain, filled in from reference TRBV29-1 and TRBJ2-5, reads SAVISQKPSRDICQRGTSLTIQCQVDSQVTMMFWYRQQPGQSLTLIATANQGSEATYESGFVIDKFPISRPNLTFSTLTVSNMSPEDSSIYLCSVRATGGKVETQYFGPGTRLLVL.

The genes are TRBV6-2 or TRBV6-3 and TRBJ2-5; weak D call: TRBD1 (6 bases). V lost 6 bases and J lost 0, with 14 bases in between. Germline V gene sequence: CDR1 MNHEY, CDR2 SVGEGT. This CDR3 region has 15 residues. Here the CDR3 reads CASSLTGTYQETQYF. The CDR3 nucleotides read TGTGCCAGCAGCCTAACCGGGACATACCAAGAGACCCAGTACTTC.

This clonotype was seen a handful of times. This chain links TRBV20-1 with TRBJ2-7; D remains unclear. CDR1 and CDR2 from the germline V gene are DFQATT and SNEGSKA (reference sequence). Trimming pared 0 bases from V and 1 base from J, leaving 13 bases between. There are 15 residues in the CDR3. DNA for the CDR3: TGCAGTGCTAGAGATCTTATACAGCCGTCCTACGAGCAGTACTTC. It is translated as CSARDLIQPSYEQYF.

In this sample, this clonotype turned up a few times. CDR3 in amino acids: CAISATAGGTGELFF. The CDR3 region has the DNA TGTGCCATCAGTGCTACGGCCGGGGGCACCGGGGAGCTGTTTTTT. V usage is TRBV10-3 and J usage is TRBJ2-2; perhaps TRBD2 as D (6 bases). This CDR3 is built from 15 residues. The germline V gene has CDR1 ENHRY and CDR2 SYGVKD. V gave up 4 bases and J gave up 4 bases, with 13 bases separating them.

This clonotype was seen a handful of times. The V and J genes are TRBV27 and TRBJ1-5, with D possibly TRBD1 on 5 matching bases. V was trimmed by 3 bases and J by 3 bases, leaving 9 bases between them. Germline V gene lookup returns CDR1 MNHEY and CDR2 SMNVEV (reference sequence). CDR3 length: 14 residues. CDR3: CASSLGRHNQPQHF. In nucleotides, the CDR3 is TGTGCCAGCAGTTTGGGACGGCACAATCAGCCCCAGCATTTT.

The chain couples TRBV5-6 to TRBJ2-3, with a possible D match to TRBD2 (6 bases). V was shortened by 4 bases and J by 6 bases, with 30 bases between the two germline ends. The CDR3 runs to 19 residues. Per the germline V gene, CDR1 is SGHDT and CDR2 is YYEEEE. In DNA, the CDR3 is TGTGCCAGCAGCCCCCCTCTAACGGAACCGGCCGGCGGAGGGGATACGCAGTATTTT. Its protein is CASSPPLTEPAGGGDTQYF.

This clonotype was counted at least ten times. The chain is built from TRBV5-5 and TRBJ2-5, with TRBD2 identical over 13 bases. The length of the CDR3 is 18 residues. Germline CDR1 reads SGHKS; CDR2 reads YYEKEE (reference sequence). With V trimmed by 5 bases and J by 7 bases, 17 bases remained unmatched. CDR3 amino acids: CASSPGLAGVLLRWTQYF. In DNA form, the CDR3 reads TGTGCCAGCAGTCCCGGACTAGCGGGGGTTCTTTTGAGGTGGACCCAGTACTTC.

This clonotype occurred many times. In nucleotides, the CDR3 is TGCGCCAGCAGCTCCCGGGACAGCTTCTACGAGCAGTACTTC. As protein: CASSSRDSFYEQYF. The J gene is TRBJ2-7, the V gene TRBV5-1; 7 bases map to TRBD1. The CDR3 is 14 amino acids. Germline V gives CDR1 SGHRS, CDR2 YFSETQ. Unmatched junction bases numbered 6, after V lost 3 bases and J lost 3 bases.

In its sample, this clonotype was seen a few times. The rearrangement uses TRBV10-3 and TRBJ2-3, with TRBD2 matching 7 bases. The junction had 10 bases not matched to a gene; V was cut back by 11 bases and J by 5 bases. The CDR3 has 13 amino acids. Germline loops: CDR1 ENHRY, CDR2 SYGVKD. The CDR3 region is CASQRGLKDTQYF. CDR3 DNA: TGTGCCTCCCAGCGGGGCTTGAAAGATACGCAGTATTTT.

A remark on this clonotype: A much larger clonotype is one base distant, so this may be a read error. The final CDR3 position lacks the conserved phenylalanine or tryptophan, pointing to a likely read error. The rearrangement links TRBV7-7 to TRBJ2-5, with 9 nucleotides matching TRBD2. Looked up from germline, CDR1 is SSHAT and CDR2 is FNYEAQ (reference sequence). The CDR3 runs to 14 residues. With V trimmed by 3 bases and J by 1 base, 0 bases remained unmatched. CDR3 amino acids: CASSLTSGQETQYL. The CDR3 DNA reads TGTGCCAGCAGCTTGACTAGCGGCCAAGAGACCCAGTACCTC.

The J gene is TRBJ2-7, the V gene TRBV28; 12 nucleotides match TRBD1. With V trimmed by 4 bases and J by 3 bases, 16 bases remained unmatched. The germline V gene has CDR1 MDHEN and CDR2 SYDVKM. The CDR3 is 19 amino acids. CDR3 DNA sequence: TGTGCCAGCAGTTATACCTCCGGGGGACAGGGGGCATCCTTCTACGAGCAGTACTTC. The encoded protein is CASSYTSGGQGASFYEQYF.